The present TCR beta chain was sequenced within a study of blood T cells in healthy people across ages. A second about 7 to 12 cycle PCR used barcoded and J-beta primers. TCRdb passed the 5' RACE reads through MiXCR, listing each CDR3 protein once. The sample includes 1.5 million to 2 million distinct CDR3 sequences, almost 35% of them seen just once. Sequenced material: blood. This clonotype was sampled from a woman aged 25 to 39 in good health.

The CDR3: CASRPSGTSGRTDTQYF. The CDR3 nucleotides are TGTGCCAGCCGACCTTCCGGGACTAGCGGGAGGACAGATACGCAGTATTTT. V usage is TRBV14 and J usage is TRBJ2-3; the match to TRBD2 covers 15 bases. The V and J ends lost 8 bases and 3 bases, in that order; junction bases with no gene match: 9. Germline values: CDR1 SGHDN, CDR2 FVKESK. The CDR3 extends over 17 amino acids.